The 26 T cell receptor beta chains given below trace back to one sample, sequenced in a study of blood T cell repertoires in COVID-19. The method was immunoSEQ multiplex PCR; TCRdb's version includes in-frame clones alone and lacks a portion of them. The repertoire holds around 120,000 clones, around nine tenths seen once, with roughly 3.7% in the top ten. Material: peripheral blood. All receptors come from a man aged 50 or older with active COVID-19.

The chain has TRBV7-6 and TRBJ2-3; TRBD2 aligns across 7 bases. V dropped 1 base and J dropped 4; count of bases not matched to a gene: 8. Germline assignment: CDR1 SGHVS and CDR2 FNYEAQ. The CDR3 length is 16 residues. CDR3 coding DNA: TGTGCCAGCAGCTTAGGGAGTGGGGGAGGGCCAGATACGCAGTATTTT. It specifies CASSLGSGGGPDTQYF.

The rearrangement uses TRBV3-1 (or the pseudogene TRBV3-2) and TRBJ1-4, with TRBD1 matching 10 bases. Unmatched junction bases numbered 6, after V lost 0 bases and J lost 2 bases. The CDR3 sequence is 18 residues long. Germline V gene sequence: CDR1 LGHDT, CDR2 YNNKEL (reference sequence). In DNA, the CDR3 is TGTGCCAGCAGCCAAGACCCGGACAGGGGGGTTACTAATGAAAAACTGTTTTTT. Amino acids: CASSQDPDRGVTNEKLFF.

A note on this clone: This specimen includes other DNA sequences encoding the same CDR3. This chain connects TRBV5-1 to TRBJ2-3, with D uncertain. Germline CDR1 and CDR2: SGHRS and YFSETQ. The CDR3 is made up of 12 amino acids. Trimming removed 3 bases from V and 0 bases from J, with 2 bases in between. CDR3 coding DNA: TGCGCCAGCAGCTCTAGCACAGATACGCAGTATTTT. Its protein is CASSSSTDTQYF.

CDR3 residues: CASSLEAPPYEQYF. As DNA, the CDR3 is TGCGCCAGCAGCTTGGAAGCGCCTCCCTACGAGCAGTACTTC. V is TRBV5-1 and J is TRBJ2-7; D gene unclear. CDR3 length equals 14 residues. V gave up 0 bases and J gave up 2 bases, with 9 bases separating them. CDR1 and CDR2 (germline): SGHRS, YFSETQ.

This clone was picked up one time. The V call is TRBV18, the J call TRBJ2-7; TRBD1 matches at 11 bases. The V gene's germline CDR1 is KGHSH and CDR2 LQKENI. The CDR3 totals 15 residues. The junction had 4 bases not matched to a gene; V was cut back by 3 bases and J by 3 bases. The CDR3 nucleotides read TGTGCCAGCTCACCGACCGGGACAGGGGGCTACGAGCAGTACTTC. This translates into CASSPTGTGGYEQYF. The full variable domain, rest sourced from reference TRBV18 and TRBJ2-7, is NAGVMQNPRHLVRRRGQEARLRCSPMKGHSHVYWYRQLPEEGLKFMVYLQKENIIDESGMPKERFSAEFPKEGPSILRIQQVVRGDSAAYFCASSPTGTGGYEQYFGPGTRLTVT.

The gene calls are TRBV2 and TRBJ2-1, with TRBD2 matching 15 bases. The ends lost 5 bases at V and 4 bases at J; junction bases unmatched: 3. The CDR3 covers 16 residues. CDR1 SNHLY and CDR2 FYNNEI come from the germline V gene. The CDR3 DNA sequence: TGTGCCAGCAGTTGGACTAGCGGGAGGGTTTACAATGAGCAGTTCTTC. It yields the protein CASSWTSGRVYNEQFF.

The chain uses TRBV5-1 and TRBJ2-1, with 10 positions matching TRBD2. The ends lost 5 bases at V and 3 bases at J; junction bases unmatched: 8. Germline V gene data show CDR1 as SGHRS and CDR2 as YFSETQ. The CDR3 is 16 amino acids. CDR3 loop: CASSGEREGLYNEQFF. CDR3 nucleotides: TGCGCCAGCAGTGGGGAGCGGGAGGGCCTCTACAATGAGCAGTTCTTC.

V gene TRBV9 combines with J gene TRBJ2-4; D gene uncertain. This CDR3 comprises 15 residues. V was clipped by 0 bases and J by 2 bases, with 9 bases between them. CDR1 SGDLS and CDR2 YYNGEE come from the germline V gene. In DNA, the CDR3 is TGTGCCAGCAGCGTAGATGCCACTACCAAAAACATTCAGTACTTC. Residues: CASSVDATTKNIQYF.

This clone was detected once. The chain is built from TRBV2 and TRBJ2-1; 7 positions agree with TRBD2. The germline gives CDR1 SNHLY, CDR2 FYNNEI. The CDR3 consists of 17 residues. J was trimmed by 2 bases and V by 7 bases; bases with no gene match: 14. For the CDR3, the DNA is TGTGCCAGCACTCAGTTAGGTGCGGGGGTGGCCTACAATGAGCAGTTCTTC. This encodes CASTQLGAGVAYNEQFF.

CDR3 residues: CASGPRGPDTQYF. CDR3 in DNA: TGTGCCAGCGGTCCGAGGGGGCCAGATACGCAGTATTTT. V and J are TRBV9 and TRBJ2-3; 7 nucleotides match TRBD1. Germline CDR1 reads SGDLS; CDR2 reads YYNGEE. The V gene end was trimmed by 7 bases and the J gene end by 4 bases; junction bases not matched to a gene: 6. This CDR3 has 13 residues.

The chain joins TRBV21-1 to TRBJ2-7; TRBD1 is the table's D call, not checked against the DNA. TRBV21-1 constitutes a pseudogene. There are 13 residues in the CDR3. The CDR3 nucleotides read TGTGCCATCCTACCGGGACAGGGTTACGAGCAGTACGTC. It codes for CAILPGQGYEQYV.

The V gene is TRBV3-1 (or the pseudogene TRBV3-2), the J gene TRBJ2-5; 13 bases align to TRBD2. V gave up 4 bases and J gave up 2 bases; unmatched junction bases: 7. Germline values: CDR1 LGHDT, CDR2 YNNKEL (reference sequence). CDR3 size: 17 residues. CDR3 sequence reads: CASSLGTSGGGQETQYF. CDR3 nucleotides: TGTGCCAGCAGCCTTGGTACTAGCGGGGGGGGTCAAGAGACCCAGTACTTC.

The chain has TRBV5-6 and TRBJ2-7, with no clear D. The length of the CDR3 is 14 residues. Germline loops: CDR1 SGHDT, CDR2 YYEEEE. Trimming cost V 2 bases and J 3 bases, with 12 bases left between them. The CDR3 sequence: CASSFAGRFYEQYV. DNA for the CDR3: TGTGCCAGCAGCTTCGCAGGCCGGTTCTACGAGCAGTACGTC.

V usage is TRBV19 and J usage is TRBJ2-5; tentatively, D is TRBD2 (5 bases). The CDR3 loop spans 16 amino acids. V lost 3 bases and J lost 5, with 19 bases in between. Germline V gene data show CDR1 as LNHDA and CDR2 as SQIVND (reference sequence). The CDR3 reads CASSMWGVAAQETQYF. Written as DNA, the CDR3 is TGTGCCAGTAGTATGTGGGGAGTAGCAGCCCAGGAGACCCAGTACTTC.

The rearrangement uses TRBV27 and TRBJ2-2; 7 bases fit TRBD1. Germline V gene data show CDR1 as MNHEY and CDR2 as SMNVEV (reference sequence). CDR3 length: 16 residues. The V gene end was trimmed by 5 bases and the J gene end by 5 bases; junction bases not matched to a gene: 11. CDR3 nucleotides: TGTGCCAGCAGTCCCCGGCAGACGACAGGGACCGGGGAGCTGTTTTTT. Amino acids: CASSPRQTTGTGELFF.

The genes are TRBV27 and TRBJ1-1; 7 bases agree with TRBD1. The germline gives CDR1 MNHEY, CDR2 SMNVEV (reference sequence). V gave up 6 bases and J gave up 4 bases; unmatched junction bases: 11. The CDR3 is 15 amino acids. The CDR3 DNA reads as TGTGCCAGCAGGCGCCCGACAGGGTCGGGCACTGAAGCTTTCTTT. Protein sequence: CASRRPTGSGTEAFF.

V is TRBV3-1 (or the pseudogene TRBV3-2) and J is TRBJ2-3; 8 bases line up with TRBD2. V gave up 1 base and J gave up 0 bases; unmatched junction bases: 0. CDR1 LGHDT and CDR2 YNNKEL come from the germline V gene (reference sequence). The CDR3 consists of 15 residues. The CDR3: CASSQVAGSTDTQYF. The DNA for the CDR3 is TGTGCCAGCAGCCAAGTAGCGGGGAGCACAGATACGCAGTATTTT.

The CDR3: CASSLYQGQETQYF. CDR3 sequence (DNA): TGTGCCAGCAGCTTATACCAGGGCCAAGAGACCCAGTACTTC. This rearrangement joins TRBV7-8 to TRBJ2-5; D is perhaps TRBD1 (5 bases). Per germline, CDR1 SGHVS and CDR2 FQNEAQ. V dropped 2 bases and J dropped 1 base, with 8 bases sitting between them. This CDR3 contains 14 residues. The entire variable domain, with the rest obtained from reference TRBV7-8 and TRBJ2-5, is as follows: GAGVSQSPRYKVAKRGQDVALRCDPISGHVSLFWYQQALGQGPEFLTYFQNEAQLDKSGLPSDRFFAERPEGSVSTLKIQRTQQEDSAVYLCASSLYQGQETQYFGPGTRLLVL.

The chain combines TRBV14 with TRBJ1-6; D uncertain. Germline V gene data show CDR1 as SGHDN and CDR2 as FVKESK. V dropped 1 base and J dropped 7 bases, with 8 bases sitting between them. The CDR3 has 14 amino acids. The CDR3 protein is CASSQVAVNSPLHF. CDR3 in DNA: TGTGCCAGCAGCCAAGTGGCAGTCAATTCACCCCTCCACTTT.

The chain joins TRBV7-9 to TRBJ2-3; no clear D gene. The CDR3 has 13 amino acids. V gave up 5 bases and J gave up 0 bases, with 6 bases separating them. Looked up from germline, CDR1 is SEHNR and CDR2 is FQNEAQ (reference sequence). The CDR3 DNA reads TGTGCCAGCAGCAGACACAGCACAGATACGCAGTATTTT. As protein: CASSRHSTDTQYF.

This clone was counted a few times. This chain uses TRBV5-6 with TRBJ1-6; D might be TRBD1 (6 bases). The germline V gene encodes CDR1 SGHDT and CDR2 YYEEEE. V lost 2 bases, J lost 5 bases, and 11 bases lay in between. This CDR3 region has 15 residues. The CDR3 sequence is CASSFRGLNNSPLHF. The CDR3 DNA sequence: TGTGCCAGCAGCTTCAGGGGCCTAAATAATTCACCCCTCCACTTT.

Of note for this clone: The CDR3 ends on some other residue instead of the conserved phenylalanine or tryptophan, so this is likely a read error. The limits of the CDR3 on the DNA are not certain, so only TCRdb's listed CDR3 is given. The chain links TRBV11-3 to TRBJ2-3; TRBD2 reflects the table's D call only, with no check against the DNA. The CDR3 comprises 8 residues, both ends counted. Germline loops: CDR1 SGHNT, CDR2 YENEEA. CDR3 residues: CASSFTSP.

The V call is TRBV7-2, the J call TRBJ2-5, with 10 nucleotides matching TRBD1. Looked up from germline, CDR1 is SGHTA and CDR2 is FQGNSA. The CDR3 has 17 amino acids. V shed 1 base, J shed 5 bases, and the junction held 10 bases outside the gene matches. CDR3 nucleotides: TGTGCCAGCAGCTTAGTTACTTTTGGGACAGGGGTGGAGACCCAGTACTTC. It translates to CASSLVTFGTGVETQYF.

The chain uses TRBV14 and TRBJ2-2; no clear D gene. CDR1 is SGHDN and CDR2 is FVKESK in the germline V gene. The V and J ends lost 2 bases and 4 bases respectively, with 14 bases between them. This CDR3 comprises 16 residues. CDR3 amino acids: CASSQLVSLVTGELFF. Here the CDR3 DNA reads TGTGCCAGCAGCCAACTGGTGTCCTTAGTCACCGGGGAGCTGTTTTTT.

This sequence joins TRBV2 and TRBJ2-2; perhaps TRBD1 as D (6 bases). The CDR3 is made up of 15 amino acids. The ends were cut back, 5 bases at V and 4 bases at J, with 14 bases in the middle. The germline gives CDR1 SNHLY, CDR2 FYNNEI. CDR3 sequence: CASSPEGVGTGELFF. The CDR3 DNA reads TGTGCCAGCAGTCCCGAGGGGGTTGGCACCGGGGAGCTGTTTTTT.

V gene TRBV2 combines with J gene TRBJ2-3; TRBD2 matches 9 bases. Germline V lookup: CDR1 SNHLY, CDR2 FYNNEI. The CDR3 covers 14 residues. J was trimmed by 3 bases and V by 7 bases; bases with no gene match: 5. The CDR3 sequence: CASKTSGYTDTQYF. The CDR3 region has the DNA TGTGCCAGCAAGACTAGCGGTTATACAGATACGCAGTATTTT.